These T cell receptor beta chains were read from a single sample in a study of post-analysis software for immune sequencing data. Each CDR3 protein is one row after TCRdb ran MiXCR on the PCR reads. This sample has about 820,000 distinct CDR3 sequences, with 53% found just once. Sequenced: blood. Source of these receptors: a girl aged 10-17 years with multiple sclerosis. Both conserved end residues are part of each CDR3. A D gene is named only where the DNA matches it firmly. The size of a clone is reported for some rows only, either as once, few or many, or as a class for expanded clones.

D	V	size	J	CDR3	DNA
.	TRBV5-6	.	TRBJ2-1	CASSWPKGRGGYNEQFF	TGTGCCAGCAGCTGGCCGAAAGGACGGGGAGGCTACAATGAGCAGTTCTTC
.	TRBV7-8	.	TRBJ1-2	CASAPGVEYGYTF	TGTGCCAGCGCCCCAGGGGTCGAGTATGGCTACACCTTC
TRBD1	TRBV2	.	TRBJ1-2	CASKDRAGDGYTF	TGTGCCAGCAAAGACAGGGCGGGAGATGGCTACACCTTC
.	TRBV2	.	TRBJ1-5	CASSVRVGNQPQHF	TGTGCCAGCAGTGTTAGGGTAGGAAATCAGCCCCAGCATTTT
.	TRBV27	.	TRBJ2-1	CASSLFRWNNEQFF	TGTGCCAGCAGTTTATTCCGGTGGAACAATGAGCAGTTCTTC
.	TRBV7-3	.	TRBJ2-2	CASSLYLNTGELFF	TGTGCCAGCAGCTTATACCTAAACACCGGGGAGCTGTTTTTT
TRBD2	TRBV6-2/TRBV6-3	few	TRBJ2-7	CASRLTSGREEQYF	TGTGCCAGCAGGCTGACTAGCGGGAGGGAAGAGCAGTACTTC
.	TRBV7-9	.	TRBJ1-2	CASSPPAVDYGYTF	TGTGCCAGCAGCCCGCCGGCAGTTGACTATGGCTACACCTTC
.	TRBV29-1	.	TRBJ2-7	CSVGVVGREQYF	TGCAGCGTTGGGGTTGTGGGGAGGGAGCAGTACTTC
TRBD1	TRBV5-4	few	TRBJ1-2	CASSLAGTGDYGYTF	TGTGCCAGCAGCTTGGCCGGGACAGGAGATTATGGCTACACCTTC
.	TRBV6-5	few	TRBJ1-6	CASSYVLGGSPLHF	TGTGCCAGCAGTTACGTCCTCGGGGGTTCACCCCTCCACTTT
.	TRBV6-5	.	TRBJ2-5	CASKWGSEVETQYF	TGTGCCAGCAAGTGGGGCAGCGAGGTGGAGACCCAGTACTTC
.	TRBV18	.	TRBJ1-5	CASSPPDRSNQPQHF	TGTGCCAGCTCACCACCGGACCGGAGCAATCAGCCCCAGCATTTT
.	TRBV25-1	few	TRBJ1-5	CASSEWYSNQPQHF	TGTGCCAGCAGTGAATGGTATAGCAATCAGCCCCAGCATTTT
TRBD2	TRBV12-3/TRBV12-4	few	TRBJ2-5	CASNPGLAGGRETQYF	TGTGCCAGCAACCCGGGACTAGCGGGGGGGCGTGAGACCCAGTACTTC
.	TRBV7-9	.	TRBJ1-5	CASSLAGINQPQHF	TGTGCCAGCAGCTTAGCAGGGATCAATCAGCCCCAGCATTTT
.	TRBV7-2	once	TRBJ2-3	CASSLEGLDTAENTQYF	TGTGCCAGCAGCTTAGAGGGGCTAGATACCGCCGAAAATACGCAGTATTTT
TRBD1	TRBV12-3/TRBV12-4	.	TRBJ1-2	CASNQQGQGAYGYTF	TGTGCCAGCAACCAACAGGGACAGGGGGCGTATGGCTACACCTTC
.	TRBV7-9	.	TRBJ2-1	CASGQARGVDEQFF	TGTGCCAGCGGTCAGGCCAGGGGCGTGGATGAGCAGTTCTTC
.	TRBV5-1	.	TRBJ2-6	CASSWGLDSGANVLTF	TGCGCCAGCAGCTGGGGGCTAGACTCTGGGGCCAACGTCCTGACTTTC
.	TRBV20-1	.	TRBJ2-7	CSARPPGTYYEQYF	TGCAGTGCTAGACCCCCCGGGACCTACTACGAGCAGTACTTC
.	TRBV10-3	.	TRBJ1-4	CAISVGDGQTREKLFF	TGTGCCATCAGTGTAGGTGACGGGCAGACCAGGGAAAAACTGTTTTTT
TRBD1	TRBV20-1	few	TRBJ2-7	CSARSPGTGDEQYF	TGCAGTGCTAGATCTCCCGGGACAGGGGACGAGCAGTACTTC
.	TRBV3-1	few	TRBJ2-7	CASSQGFHEQYF	TGTGCCAGCAGCCAAGGGTTCCACGAGCAGTACTTC
.	TRBV29-1	.	TRBJ1-2	CSVEGPNYGYTF	TGCAGCGTTGAGGGGCCTAACTATGGCTACACCTTC
.	TRBV5-1	few	TRBJ2-3	CASSASSDTQYF	TGCGCCAGCAGCGCTTCCTCGGATACGCAGTATTTT